What follows is one T cell receptor beta chain and its context. Random hexamers primed reverse transcription of roughly 0.5 to 1 ug RNA. TCRdb re-analysed the immunoSEQ multiplex PCR reads in MiXCR, keeping a single row per CDR3 protein. The sample carries some 180,000 distinct CDR3 sequences, roughly 94% recorded once. Germline CDR1 and CDR2: SGHDT and YYEEEE. CDR3 length: 15 residues. Trimming shortened V by 4 bases and J by 3 bases, and 14 bases separated the two germline ends. The data derive from a study of CD8 T cells in Susac syndrome. V is TRBV5-6 and J is TRBJ2-1; D not certain. The sequenced material came from CD4+ T cells from PBMCs. This receptor was identified in a human donor in good health. The DNA for the CDR3 is TGTGCCAGCAGCCCGCTGGCGCAGTTCTACAATGAGCAGTTCTTC. Protein product: CASSPLAQFYNEQFF.